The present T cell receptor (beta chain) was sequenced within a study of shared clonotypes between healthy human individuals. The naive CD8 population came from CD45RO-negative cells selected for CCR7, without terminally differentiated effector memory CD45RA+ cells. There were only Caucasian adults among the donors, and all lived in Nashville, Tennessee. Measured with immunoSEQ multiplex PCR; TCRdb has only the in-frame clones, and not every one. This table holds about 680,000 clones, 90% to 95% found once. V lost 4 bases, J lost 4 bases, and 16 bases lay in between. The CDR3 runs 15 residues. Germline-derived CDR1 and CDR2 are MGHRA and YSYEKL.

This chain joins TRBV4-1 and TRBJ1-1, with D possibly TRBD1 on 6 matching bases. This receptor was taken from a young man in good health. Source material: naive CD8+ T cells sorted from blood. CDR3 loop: CASSRNRDGGTEAFF. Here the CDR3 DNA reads TGCGCCAGCAGCCGAAACAGGGACGGGGGCACTGAAGCTTTCTTT.